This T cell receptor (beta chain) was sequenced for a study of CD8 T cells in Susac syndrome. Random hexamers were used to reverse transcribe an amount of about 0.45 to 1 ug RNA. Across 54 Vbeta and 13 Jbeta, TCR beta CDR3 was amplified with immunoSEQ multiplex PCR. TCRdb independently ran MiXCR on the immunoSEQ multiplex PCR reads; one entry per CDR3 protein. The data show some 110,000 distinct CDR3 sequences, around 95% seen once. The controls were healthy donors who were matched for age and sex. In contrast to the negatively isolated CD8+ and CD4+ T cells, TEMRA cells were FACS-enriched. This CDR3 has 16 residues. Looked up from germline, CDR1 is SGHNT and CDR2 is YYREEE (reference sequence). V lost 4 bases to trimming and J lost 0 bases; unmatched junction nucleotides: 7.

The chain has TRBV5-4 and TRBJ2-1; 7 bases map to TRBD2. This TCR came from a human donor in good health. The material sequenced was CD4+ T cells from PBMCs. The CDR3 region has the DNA TGTGCCAGCAGCCCAACATCGGGGGGCTCCTACAATGAGCAGTTCTTC. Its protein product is CASSPTSGGSYNEQFF.